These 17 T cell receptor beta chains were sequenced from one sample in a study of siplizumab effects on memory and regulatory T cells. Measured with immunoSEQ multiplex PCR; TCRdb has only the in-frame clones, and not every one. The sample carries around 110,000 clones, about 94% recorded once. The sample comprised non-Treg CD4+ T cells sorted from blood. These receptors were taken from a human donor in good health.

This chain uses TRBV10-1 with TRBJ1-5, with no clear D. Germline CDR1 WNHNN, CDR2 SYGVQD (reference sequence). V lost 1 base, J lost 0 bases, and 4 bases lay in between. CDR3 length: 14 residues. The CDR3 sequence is CASSEYASNQPQHF. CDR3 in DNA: TGCGCCAGCAGTGAGTATGCTAGCAATCAGCCCCAGCATTTT.

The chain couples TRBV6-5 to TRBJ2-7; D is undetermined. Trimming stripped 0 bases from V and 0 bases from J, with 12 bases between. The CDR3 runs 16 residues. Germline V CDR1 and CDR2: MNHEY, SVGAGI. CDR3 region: CASSYSRVRSSYEQYF. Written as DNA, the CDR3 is TGTGCCAGCAGTTACTCTAGGGTACGGAGCTCCTACGAGCAGTACTTC.

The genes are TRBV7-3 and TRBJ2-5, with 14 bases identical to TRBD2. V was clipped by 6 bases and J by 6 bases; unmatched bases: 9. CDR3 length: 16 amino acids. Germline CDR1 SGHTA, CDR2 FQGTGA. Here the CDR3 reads CASRGTGTSGSQTQYF. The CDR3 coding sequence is TGTGCCAGCAGGGGTACCGGGACTAGCGGGAGTCAGACCCAGTACTTC.

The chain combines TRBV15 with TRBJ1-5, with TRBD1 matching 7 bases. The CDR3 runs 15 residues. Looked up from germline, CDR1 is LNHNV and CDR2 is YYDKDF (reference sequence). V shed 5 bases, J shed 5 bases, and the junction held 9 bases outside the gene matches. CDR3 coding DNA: TGTGCCACCAGCGAGTTGGGACAGCGTTATCAGCCCCAGCATTTT. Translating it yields CATSELGQRYQPQHF.

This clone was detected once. The CDR3 region has the DNA TGTGCCAGCAGCCAAGTCGGTGCGGCCACCACTGAAGCTTTCTTT. Protein product: CASSQVGAATTEAFF. J is TRBJ1-1 and V is TRBV14; D call uncertain. Germline CDR1 SGHDN, CDR2 FVKESK. This CDR3 contains 15 residues. Between the trimmed V and J ends, which lost 1 base and 4 bases, there was a span of 13 bases.

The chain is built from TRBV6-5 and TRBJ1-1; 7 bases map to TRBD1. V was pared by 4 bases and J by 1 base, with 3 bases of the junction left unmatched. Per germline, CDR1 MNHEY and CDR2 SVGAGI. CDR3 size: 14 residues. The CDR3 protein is CASSFTGANTEAFF. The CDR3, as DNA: TGTGCCAGCAGTTTTACAGGGGCGAACACTGAAGCTTTCTTT.

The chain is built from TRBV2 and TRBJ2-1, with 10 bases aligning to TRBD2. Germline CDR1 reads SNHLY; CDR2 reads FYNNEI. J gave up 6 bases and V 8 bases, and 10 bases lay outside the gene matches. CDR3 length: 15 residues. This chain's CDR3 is CASLTGLAEGNEQFF. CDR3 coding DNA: TGTGCCAGCCTCACCGGACTAGCGGAAGGCAATGAGCAGTTCTTC.

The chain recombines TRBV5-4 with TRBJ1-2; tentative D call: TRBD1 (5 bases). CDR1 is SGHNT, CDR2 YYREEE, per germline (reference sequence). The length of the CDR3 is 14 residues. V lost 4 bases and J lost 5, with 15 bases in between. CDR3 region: CASSRGEGRYGYTF. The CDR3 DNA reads TGTGCCAGCAGCCGGGGGGAGGGCCGGTATGGCTACACCTTC.

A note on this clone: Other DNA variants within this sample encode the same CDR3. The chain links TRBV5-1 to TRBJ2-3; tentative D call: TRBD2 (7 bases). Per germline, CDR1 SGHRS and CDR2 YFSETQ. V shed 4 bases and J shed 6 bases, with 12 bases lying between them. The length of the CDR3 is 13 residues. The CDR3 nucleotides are TGCGCCAGCAGCCCCGGGGGGCGTGATACGCAGTATTTT. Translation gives CASSPGGRDTQYF.

The CDR3 DNA reads TGTGCCAGCAGCCAGGAACCGGGACTAGCGGGAGAGACCCAGTACTTC. Amino acids: CASSQEPGLAGETQYF. The gene calls are TRBV4-2 and TRBJ2-5; 12 positions agree with TRBD2. Germline V lookup: CDR1 LGHNA, CDR2 YNFKEQ. V shed 3 bases and J 4 bases; nucleotides not matched to a gene: 6. CDR3 length: 16 amino acids.

The chain's CDR3 is CAWSVLGWLGYTF. The CDR3 DNA sequence: TGTGCCTGGAGTGTACTAGGCTGGCTTGGCTACACCTTC. This sequence joins TRBV30 and TRBJ1-2; D call uncertain. Trimming took off 0 bases at V and 7 bases at J, with 12 bases between the two ends. The CDR3 is 13 amino acids. Per germline, CDR1 GTSNPN and CDR2 SVGIG (reference sequence).

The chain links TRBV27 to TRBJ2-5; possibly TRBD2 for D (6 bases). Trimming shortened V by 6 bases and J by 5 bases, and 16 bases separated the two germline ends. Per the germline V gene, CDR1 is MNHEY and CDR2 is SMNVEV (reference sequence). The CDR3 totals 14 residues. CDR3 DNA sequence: TGTGCCAGCAGCCTTTGGCGGGGCGGTGAGACCCAGTACTTC. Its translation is CASSLWRGGETQYF.

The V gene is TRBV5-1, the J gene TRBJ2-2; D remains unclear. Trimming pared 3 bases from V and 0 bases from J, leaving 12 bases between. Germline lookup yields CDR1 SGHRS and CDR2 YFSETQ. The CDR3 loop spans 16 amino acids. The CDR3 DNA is TGCGCCAGCAGCTACCTAGTTTCTCCGAACACCGGGGAGCTGTTTTTT. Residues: CASSYLVSPNTGELFF.

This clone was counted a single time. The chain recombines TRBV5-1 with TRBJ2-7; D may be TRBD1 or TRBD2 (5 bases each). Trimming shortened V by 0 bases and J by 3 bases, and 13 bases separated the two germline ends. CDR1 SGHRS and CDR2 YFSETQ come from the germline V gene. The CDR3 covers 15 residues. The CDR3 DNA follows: TGCGCCAGCAGCTTGGCCGGGGCAAAGGGCTACGAGCAGTACTTC. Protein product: CASSLAGAKGYEQYF.

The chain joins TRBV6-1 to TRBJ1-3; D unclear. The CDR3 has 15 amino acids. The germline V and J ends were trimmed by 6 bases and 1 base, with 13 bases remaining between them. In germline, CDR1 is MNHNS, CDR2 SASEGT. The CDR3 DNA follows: TGTGCCAGCAGGGAACTCGAGGGATCTGGAAACACCATATATTTT. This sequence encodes CASRELEGSGNTIYF.

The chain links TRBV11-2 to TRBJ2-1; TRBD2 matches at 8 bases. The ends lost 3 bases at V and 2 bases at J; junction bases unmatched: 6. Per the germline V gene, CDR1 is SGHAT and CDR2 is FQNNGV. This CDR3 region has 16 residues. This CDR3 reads CASSFTGTRAYNEQFF. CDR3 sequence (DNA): TGTGCCAGCAGCTTCACCGGGACTAGAGCCTACAATGAGCAGTTCTTC.

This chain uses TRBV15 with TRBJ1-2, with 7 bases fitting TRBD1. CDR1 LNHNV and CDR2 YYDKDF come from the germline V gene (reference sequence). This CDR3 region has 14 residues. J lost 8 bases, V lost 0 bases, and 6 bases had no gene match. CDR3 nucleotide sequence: TGTGCCACCAGCAGAGACCTCCAGGGGGACGGCTACACCTTC. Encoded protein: CATSRDLQGDGYTF.